These 26 T cell receptor beta chains were sequenced from one sample in a study of cytomegalovirus exposure and HLA in healthy donors. The PCR was carried out with 60 Vbeta primers and 13 Jbeta primers. Profiled with immunoSEQ multiplex PCR; TCRdb holds only in-frame clones, not every one. The table has 100,000 to 150,000 clones, over 65% seen once; the top ten hold 1.8%. Sequences were obtained from PBMCs. The source of these receptors is a man aged 18-30 years in good health and CMV-seronegative.

The chain has TRBV9 and TRBJ2-1, with 10 bases matching TRBD2. The CDR3 has 15 amino acids. J lost 5 bases, V lost 4 bases, and 6 bases had no gene match. Germline V CDR1 and CDR2: SGDLS, YYNGEE. The CDR3 region is CASSISGGVNNEQFF. CDR3 in DNA: TGTGCCAGCAGCATCAGCGGGGGGGTTAACAATGAGCAGTTCTTC.

The chain is built from TRBV4-1 and TRBJ2-6; D is perhaps TRBD2 (5 bases). Germline CDR1 MGHRA, CDR2 YSYEKL. Trimming left V 0 bases short and J 4 bases short, with 13 bases between. The CDR3 has 17 residues. CDR3 bases: TGCGCCAGCAGCCAAGATCTCCGGGATTCAGGGGCCAACGTCCTGACTTTC. Protein sequence: CASSQDLRDSGANVLTF.

CDR3 DNA sequence: TGTGCCAGCAGCTTGAGGGGAATAAACTATGGCTACACCTTC. Translating it yields CASSLRGINYGYTF. This chain uses TRBV5-4 with TRBJ1-2; D may be TRBD1 (5 bases). Germline loops: CDR1 SGHNT, CDR2 YYREEE (reference sequence). This CDR3 has 14 amino acids. V was shortened by 1 base and J by 2 bases, with 9 bases between the two germline ends.

This clone was picked up one time. The genes are TRBV4-1 and TRBJ2-5, with D possibly TRBD2 on 5 matching bases. CDR1 is MGHRA and CDR2 is YSYEKL in the germline V gene. The CDR3 extends over 14 amino acids. V lost 0 bases, J lost 11 bases, and 16 bases lay in between. The CDR3 sequence is CASSQDRRIGEQYF. Written as DNA, the CDR3 is TGCGCCAGCAGCCAAGATCGCAGGATCGGGGAGCAGTACTTC.

This clone was seen just once. V usage is TRBV9 and J usage is TRBJ1-6; D is unclear. The CDR3 has 16 amino acids. The germline CDR1 and CDR2 sequences are SGDLS and YYNGEE. V lost 4 bases to trimming and J lost 9 bases, with 20 bases between them. Here the CDR3 reads CASSSEGTAAVSPLHF. In DNA form, the CDR3 reads TGTGCCAGCAGCTCCGAGGGAACAGCGGCCGTTTCACCCCTCCACTTT.

The chain joins TRBV6-5 to TRBJ2-2, with D possibly being TRBD2 (5 bases). CDR1 MNHEY and CDR2 SVGAGI come from the germline V gene. Deletions cut 4 bases from V and 5 bases from J, with 17 bases between. This CDR3 has 16 amino acids. This CDR3 is CASSFVKGDGTGELFF. The DNA of the CDR3 is TGTGCCAGCAGTTTCGTAAAGGGAGATGGGACCGGGGAGCTGTTTTTT.

The chain recombines TRBV5-6 with TRBJ2-5; possible D gene TRBD1, 5 bases. The CDR3 spans 15 residues. Trimming cost V 4 bases and J 0 bases, with 13 bases left between them. In germline, CDR1 is SGHDT, CDR2 YYEEEE. CDR3: CASSRTTEYQETQYF. CDR3 sequence (DNA): TGTGCCAGCAGCCGAACGACAGAATACCAAGAGACCCAGTACTTC. The whole variable domain, filled in from reference TRBV5-6 and TRBJ2-5, reads DAGVTQSPTHLIKTRGQQVTLRCSPKSGHDTVSWYQQALGQGPQFIFQYYEEEERQRGNFPDRFSGHQFPNYSSELNVNALLLGDSALYLCASSRTTEYQETQYFGPGTRLLVL.

In this sample, this clone turned up a few times. V gene TRBV5-4 combines with J gene TRBJ1-3, with D maybe TRBD1 (6 bases). Trimming took 4 bases from V and 3 from J, leaving 11 bases between them. This CDR3 is 14 amino acids long. CDR1 SGHNT and CDR2 YYREEE come from the germline V gene (reference sequence). In DNA form, the CDR3 reads TGTGCCAGCAGCCTAGACAGGAGTGGAAACACCATATATTTT. Translating it yields CASSLDRSGNTIYF. Full variable domain (rest looked up from reference TRBV5-4 and TRBJ1-3): ETGVTQSPTHLIKTRGQQVTLRCSSQSGHNTVSWYQQALGQGPQFIFQYYREEENGRGNFPPRFSGLQFPNYSSELNVNALELDDSALYLCASSLDRSGNTIYFGEGSWLTVV.

The J gene is TRBJ2-7, the V gene TRBV7-2, with D possibly being TRBD1 (7 bases). V lost 3 bases, J lost 6 bases, and 21 bases lay in between. Germline V gene lookup returns CDR1 SGHTA and CDR2 FQGNSA. The CDR3 length is 16 residues. This chain's CDR3 is CASSFHTGTVGGEQYF. For the CDR3, the DNA is TGTGCCAGCAGCTTCCACACCGGGACAGTCGGGGGCGAGCAGTACTTC.

This sequence joins TRBV6-1 and TRBJ2-5, with D uncertain. This CDR3 spans 12 amino acids. The V gene lost 5 bases and the J gene lost 7 bases, with 11 bases spanning the gap. CDR1 and CDR2 (germline): MNHNS, SASEGT. The CDR3 reads CASSPPTRTQYF. The CDR3, as DNA: TGTGCCAGCAGTCCACCCACTCGGACCCAGTACTTC.

The V gene is TRBV19, the J gene TRBJ1-5, with 7 bases identical to TRBD1. Germline V gene data show CDR1 as LNHDA and CDR2 as SQIVND (reference sequence). The CDR3 loop spans 14 amino acids. With V trimmed by 4 bases and J by 5 bases, 5 bases remained unmatched. CDR3 sequence reads: CASSTGQVHQPQHF. In DNA, the CDR3 is TGTGCCAGTAGTACCGGACAGGTTCATCAGCCCCAGCATTTT.

The chain couples TRBV15 to TRBJ1-1; 7 bases align to TRBD1. The CDR3 contains 17 residues. Germline lookup yields CDR1 LNHNV and CDR2 YYDKDF (reference sequence). V shed 4 bases, J shed 5 bases, and the junction held 16 bases outside the gene matches. The CDR3 spells CATSTLEQGFRQTEAFF. In DNA, the CDR3 is TGTGCCACCAGCACCCTAGAACAGGGGTTCAGACAAACTGAAGCTTTCTTT.

The rearrangement uses TRBV7-9 and TRBJ1-1, with D possibly being TRBD1 (5 bases). The germline CDR1 and CDR2 sequences are SEHNR and FQNEAQ (reference sequence). The CDR3 length is 15 residues. Trimming shortened V by 4 bases and J by 1 base, and 13 bases separated the two germline ends. The CDR3: CASSSGGTRNTEAFF. In DNA form, the CDR3 reads TGTGCCAGCAGCTCGGGAGGGACTCGGAACACTGAAGCTTTCTTT.

The rearrangement links TRBV7-6 to TRBJ1-2, with D maybe TRBD1 (5 bases). This CDR3 is 11 amino acids long. Germline V gene sequence: CDR1 SGHVS, CDR2 FNYEAQ. Between the trimmed V and J ends, which lost 5 bases and 5 bases, there was a span of 6 bases. Written as DNA, the CDR3 is TGTGCCAGCAGCCACAGGTATGGCTACACCTTC. This encodes CASSHRYGYTF.

CDR3 loop: CASSLSTSGSTDTQYF. In DNA, the CDR3 is TGCGCCAGCAGCTTGTCTACTAGCGGTAGCACAGATACGCAGTATTTT. The rearrangement uses TRBV5-1 and TRBJ2-3; 8 nucleotides match TRBD2. The length of the CDR3 is 16 residues. Germline CDR1 SGHRS, CDR2 YFSETQ. V lost 1 base, J lost 0 bases, and 4 bases stayed unmatched. The variable domain in full, completed from reference TRBV5-1 and TRBJ2-3, reads KAGVTQTPRYLIKTRGQQVTLSCSPISGHRSVSWYQQTPGQGLQFLFEYFSETQRNKGNFPGRFSGRQFSNSRSEMNVSTLELGDSALYLCASSLSTSGSTDTQYFGPGTRLTVL.

This clone was seen more than once but under ten times. The chain has TRBV11-2 and TRBJ2-3; weak D call: TRBD1 (5 bases). Trimming stripped 11 bases from V and 2 bases from J, with 17 bases between. The CDR3 loop spans 14 amino acids. Per the germline V gene, CDR1 is SGHAT and CDR2 is FQNNGV. In DNA, the CDR3 is TGTGCCTCGACATTGGGGCGTTTCACAGATACGCAGTATTTT. Its protein product is CASTLGRFTDTQYF. Filled out from reference TRBV11-2 and TRBJ2-3, the complete variable domain reads EAGVAQSPRYKIIEKRQSVAFWCNPISGHATLYWYQQILGQGPKLLIQFQNNGVVDDSQLPKDRFSAERLKGVDSTLKIQPAKLEDSAVYLCASTLGRFTDTQYFGPGTRLTVL.

DNA for the CDR3: TGTGCCAGCTTACCACAGGCCACCTACGAGCAGTACTTC. Protein product: CASLPQATYEQYF. This sequence joins TRBV6-1 and TRBJ2-7, with D possibly matching TRBD1 (5 bases). Germline CDR1 MNHNS, CDR2 SASEGT. V was trimmed by 8 bases and J by 2 bases, leaving 13 bases between them. This CDR3 is 13 amino acids long.

This clone was detected only a few times. The chain joins TRBV5-6 to TRBJ2-7; D is unresolved. Germline CDR1 SGHDT, CDR2 YYEEEE. This CDR3 has 12 amino acids. V was shortened by 0 bases and J by 2 bases, with 3 bases between the two germline ends. The CDR3 region has the DNA TGTGCCAGCAGCTTGGACACCTACGAGCAGTACTTC. Its translation: CASSLDTYEQYF.

This clone turned up a few times. The chain carries TRBV10-3 and TRBJ2-3; 13 nucleotides line up with TRBD2. This CDR3 comprises 15 residues. The V gene's germline CDR1 is ENHRY and CDR2 SYGVKD. After removal of 2 bases from V and 4 bases from J, the junction contained 0 bases not matched to a gene. The CDR3 nucleotides read TGTGCCATCAGTGAGACTAGCGGGGGGGCAGATACGCAGTATTTT. Its translation: CAISETSGGADTQYF.

The chain is built from TRBV5-1 and TRBJ1-1; D unresolved. Trimming removed 6 bases at V and 0 bases at J, with 12 bases between. Looked up from germline, CDR1 is SGHRS and CDR2 is YFSETQ. The CDR3 loop spans 14 amino acids. The CDR3: CASKPQLMNTEAFF. In DNA form, the CDR3 reads TGCGCCAGCAAGCCACAGCTCATGAACACTGAAGCTTTCTTT.

This clone was seen once. This chain links TRBV5-8 with TRBJ2-5, with D hard to call. CDR3 length equals 15 residues. Germline values: CDR1 SGHTS, CDR2 YDEGEE. V was cut by 1 base and J by 1 base, with 11 bases left in between. The CDR3 reads CASSLIWQSQETQYF. The CDR3 bases are TGTGCCAGCAGCTTGATCTGGCAATCCCAAGAGACCCAGTACTTC. Looking up the rest from reference TRBV5-8 and TRBJ2-5 gives the full variable domain: EAGVTQSPTHLIKTRGQQATLRCSPISGHTSVYWYQQALGLGLQFLLWYDEGEERNRGNFPPRFSGRQFPNYSSELNVNALELEDSALYLCASSLIWQSQETQYFGPGTRLLVL.

On this clone itself: Germline and junction disagree at one end, which may indicate a read error. The chain has TRBV7-9 and TRBJ2-3, with 15 bases lining up with TRBD2. The germline gives CDR1 SEHNR, CDR2 FQNEAQ (reference sequence). This CDR3 comprises 17 residues. CDR3 in amino acids: CSSSSGLAGGRTDTQYF. In DNA, the CDR3 is TGTTCCAGCAGCTCAGGACTAGCGGGGGGGCGGACAGATACGCAGTATTTT.

In this sample, this clone turned up once. V usage is TRBV2 and J usage is TRBJ2-3, with 11 nucleotides matching TRBD2. This CDR3 is 14 amino acids long. CDR1 and CDR2 (germline): SNHLY, FYNNEI. Trimming took 6 bases from V and 5 from J; bases not matched to a gene: 4. The chain's CDR3 is CASRGTSGVDTQYF. CDR3 coding DNA: TGTGCCAGCAGGGGGACTAGCGGAGTAGATACGCAGTATTTT. The whole variable domain, filled in from reference TRBV2 and TRBJ2-3, reads EPEVTQTPSHQVTQMGQEVILRCVPISNHLYFYWYRQILGQKVEFLVSFYNNEISEKSEIFDDQFSVERPDGSNFTLKIRSTKLEDSAMYFCASRGTSGVDTQYFGPGTRLTVL.

The genes are TRBV6-5 and TRBJ2-3; the D gene is possibly TRBD2 (6 bases). Trimming stripped 6 bases from V and 7 bases from J, with 20 bases between. CDR1 MNHEY and CDR2 SVGAGI come from the germline V gene. The CDR3 extends over 15 amino acids. The chain's CDR3 is CASRPIGTEDNTQYF. The CDR3 nucleotides read TGTGCCAGCAGACCGATCGGGACTGAGGATAATACGCAGTATTTT.

This clone occurred once. The chain recombines TRBV7-3 with TRBJ2-7; possibly TRBD1 for D (5 bases). This CDR3 is built from 14 residues. V gave up 2 bases and J gave up 3 bases, with 11 bases separating them. Germline V gives CDR1 SGHTA, CDR2 FQGTGA. CDR3 in DNA: TGTGCCAGCAGCTTAGCAGGGTTAGGCTACGAGCAGTACTTC. Translated, it gives CASSLAGLGYEQYF.

The chain couples TRBV5-6 to TRBJ2-5; 11 nucleotides align to TRBD1. CDR1 and CDR2 (germline): SGHDT, YYEEEE. This CDR3 is built from 15 residues. J lost 4 bases, V lost 3 bases, and 5 bases had no gene match. CDR3 DNA: TGTGCCAGCAGCTACGGGACAGGGGGTGGAGAGACCCAGTACTTC. This encodes CASSYGTGGGETQYF.